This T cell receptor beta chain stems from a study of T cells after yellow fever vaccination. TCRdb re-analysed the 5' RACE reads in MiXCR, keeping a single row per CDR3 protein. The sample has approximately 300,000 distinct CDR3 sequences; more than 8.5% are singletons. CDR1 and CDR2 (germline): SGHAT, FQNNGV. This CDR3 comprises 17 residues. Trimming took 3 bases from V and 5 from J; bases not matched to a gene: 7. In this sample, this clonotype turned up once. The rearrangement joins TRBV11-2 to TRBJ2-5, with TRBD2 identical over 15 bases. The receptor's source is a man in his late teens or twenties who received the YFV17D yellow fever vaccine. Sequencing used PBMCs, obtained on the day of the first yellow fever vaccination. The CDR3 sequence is CASSFGLAGGLGETQYF. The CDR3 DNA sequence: TGTGCCAGCAGCTTTGGACTAGCGGGGGGGCTCGGGGAGACCCAGTACTTC. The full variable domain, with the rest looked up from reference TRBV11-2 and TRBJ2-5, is EAGVAQSPRYKIIEKRQSVAFWCNPISGHATLYWYQQILGQGPKLLIQFQNNGVVDDSQLPKDRFSAERLKGVDSTLKIQPAKLEDSAVYLCASSFGLAGGLGETQYFGPGTRLLVL.